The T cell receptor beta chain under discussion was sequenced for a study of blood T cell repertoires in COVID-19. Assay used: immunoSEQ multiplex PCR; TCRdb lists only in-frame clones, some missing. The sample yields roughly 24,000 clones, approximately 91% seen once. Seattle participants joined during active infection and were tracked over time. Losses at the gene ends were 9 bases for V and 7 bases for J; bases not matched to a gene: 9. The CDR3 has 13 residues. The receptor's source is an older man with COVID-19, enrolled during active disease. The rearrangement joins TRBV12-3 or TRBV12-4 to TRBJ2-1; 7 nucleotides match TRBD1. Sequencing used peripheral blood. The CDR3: CASGTDLGNEQFF. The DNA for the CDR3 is TGTGCCAGTGGGACAGATCTGGGGAATGAGCAGTTCTTC.